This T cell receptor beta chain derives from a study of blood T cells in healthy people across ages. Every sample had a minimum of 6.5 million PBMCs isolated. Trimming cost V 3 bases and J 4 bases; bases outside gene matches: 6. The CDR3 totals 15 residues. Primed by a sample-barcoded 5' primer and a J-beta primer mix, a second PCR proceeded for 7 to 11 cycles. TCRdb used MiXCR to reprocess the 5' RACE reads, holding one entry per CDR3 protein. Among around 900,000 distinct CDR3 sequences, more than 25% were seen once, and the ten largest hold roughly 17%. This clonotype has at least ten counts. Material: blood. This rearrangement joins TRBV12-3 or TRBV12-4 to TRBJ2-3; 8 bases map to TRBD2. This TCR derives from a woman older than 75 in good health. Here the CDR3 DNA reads TGTGCCAGCAGTTTCGCGGGGGGCAACGCAGATACGCAGTATTTT. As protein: CASSFAGGNADTQYF.